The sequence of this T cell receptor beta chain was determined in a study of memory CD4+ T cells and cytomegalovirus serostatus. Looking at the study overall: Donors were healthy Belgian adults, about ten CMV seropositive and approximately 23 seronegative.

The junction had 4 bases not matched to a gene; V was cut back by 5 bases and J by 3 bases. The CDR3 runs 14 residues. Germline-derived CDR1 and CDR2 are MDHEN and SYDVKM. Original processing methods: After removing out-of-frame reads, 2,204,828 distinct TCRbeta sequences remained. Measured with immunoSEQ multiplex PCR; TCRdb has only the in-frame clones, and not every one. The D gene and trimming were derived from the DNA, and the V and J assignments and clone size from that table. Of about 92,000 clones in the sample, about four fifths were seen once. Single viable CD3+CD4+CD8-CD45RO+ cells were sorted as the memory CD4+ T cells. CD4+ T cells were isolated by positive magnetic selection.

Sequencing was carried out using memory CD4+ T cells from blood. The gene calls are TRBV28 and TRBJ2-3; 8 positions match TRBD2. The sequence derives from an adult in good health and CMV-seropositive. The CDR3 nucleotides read TGTGCCAGCAGTCCTGGACTAGCTACAGATACGCAGTATTTT. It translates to CASSPGLATDTQYF. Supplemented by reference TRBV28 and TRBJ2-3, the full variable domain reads DVKVTQSSRYLVKRTGEKVFLECVQDMDHENMFWYRQDPGLGLRLIYFSYDVKMKEKGDIPEGYSVSREKKERFSLILESASTNQTSMYLCASSPGLATDTQYFGPGTRLTVL.